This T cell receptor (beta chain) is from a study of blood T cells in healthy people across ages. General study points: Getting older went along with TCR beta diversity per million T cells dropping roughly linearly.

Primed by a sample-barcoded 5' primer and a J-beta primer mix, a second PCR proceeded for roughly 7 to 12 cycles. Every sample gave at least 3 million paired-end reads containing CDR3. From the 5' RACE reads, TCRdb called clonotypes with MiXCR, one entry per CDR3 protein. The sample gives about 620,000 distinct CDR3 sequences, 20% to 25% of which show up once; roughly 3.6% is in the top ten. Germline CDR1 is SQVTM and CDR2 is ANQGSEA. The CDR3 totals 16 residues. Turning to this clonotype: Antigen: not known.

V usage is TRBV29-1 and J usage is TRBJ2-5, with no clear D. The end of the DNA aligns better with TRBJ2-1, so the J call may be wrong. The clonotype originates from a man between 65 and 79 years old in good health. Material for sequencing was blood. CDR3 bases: TGCAGCCCCCTAAGAAGGTATCGTTGGGATTACAATGAGCAGTTCTTC. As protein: CSPLRRYRWDYNEQFF.